Each of the 17 T cell receptor beta chains below was sequenced from the same sample in a study of T cell responses to AZD1222 COVID-19 vaccine. Some clones are missing from TCRdb's copy, which holds only in-frame ones; the method was immunoSEQ multiplex PCR. Of just under 150,000 clones listed, more than 70% were seen once; the top ten hold less than 6%. Sequencing used peripheral blood, obtained 28 days after the second AZD1222 dose. These receptors all stem from an adult who received the AZD1222 COVID-19 vaccine.

J is TRBJ2-4 and V is TRBV19, with TRBD2 identical over 9 bases. J gave up 2 bases and V 2 bases, and 16 bases lay outside the gene matches. Germline V lookup: CDR1 LNHDA, CDR2 SQIVND (reference sequence). The CDR3 runs 20 residues. CDR3 residues: CASSISGGRASGVTKNIQYF. The CDR3 nucleotides are TGTGCCAGTAGTATATCTGGCGGGAGGGCCTCTGGGGTAACCAAAAACATTCAGTACTTC.

V gene TRBV2 combines with J gene TRBJ1-2, with unresolved D. Germline loops: CDR1 SNHLY, CDR2 FYNNEI. This CDR3 spans 17 amino acids. Trimming left V 11 bases short and J 0 bases short, with 25 bases between. CDR3 region: CAVPQRRTSRANYGYTF. CDR3 sequence (DNA): TGTGCCGTACCTCAAAGACGGACGTCCCGAGCTAACTATGGCTACACCTTC.

The DNA of the CDR3 is TGTGCCAGTAGTGTCCCTCTACAGCAGAACACTGAAGCTTTCTTT. It is translated as CASSVPLQQNTEAFF. This chain joins TRBV19 and TRBJ1-1; D not resolved. The CDR3 is 15 residues long. The V end lost 5 bases, the J end lost 1 base, and 14 bases lay between the germline ends. Germline V gives CDR1 LNHDA, CDR2 SQIVND (reference sequence).

The rearrangement links TRBV6-1 to TRBJ1-2, with 8 bases matching TRBD1. Germline loops: CDR1 MNHNS, CDR2 SASEGT. J gave up 7 bases and V 2 bases, and 15 bases lay outside the gene matches. The CDR3 runs 17 residues. CDR3 sequence (DNA): TGTGCCAGCAGTGAACAACTTCTCCCGACAGGGGATAGTGGCTACACCTTC. Translated: CASSEQLLPTGDSGYTF.

This clone was recorded a few times. The V and J genes are TRBV6-5 and TRBJ1-2, with D maybe TRBD1 (6 bases). Germline V lookup: CDR1 MNHEY, CDR2 SVGAGI. The CDR3 is made up of 14 amino acids. V lost 5 bases and J lost 6, with 16 bases in between. The CDR3 sequence is CASSPGGALNGYTF. The CDR3 DNA follows: TGTGCCAGCAGTCCCGGGGGGGCGCTGAATGGCTACACCTTC.

This clone was seen only once. The chain links TRBV21-1 to TRBJ2-3. TRBV21-1 corresponds to a pseudogene. This CDR3 contains 17 residues. The CDR3 loop is CASSLGEGSSSTDTQYF. The DNA for the CDR3 is TGTGCCAGCAGCCTGGGTGAGGGGAGCTCTAGCACAGATACGCAGTATTTT.

This sequence joins TRBV5-5 and TRBJ1-6, with D possibly being TRBD1 (6 bases). The germline CDR1 and CDR2 sequences are SGHKS and YYEKEE (reference sequence). V gave up 3 bases and J gave up 5 bases, with 12 bases separating them. The CDR3 is 15 residues long. The CDR3 protein is CASSSGAGNNSPLHF. CDR3 in DNA: TGTGCCAGCAGCTCAGGGGCAGGGAATAATTCACCCCTCCACTTT.

This clone was found once. The chain carries TRBV29-1 and TRBJ2-6; no clear D gene. The CDR3 consists of 14 residues. V was pared by 3 bases and J by 0 bases, with 6 bases between. Germline V gene data show CDR1 as SQVTM and CDR2 as ANQGSEA. CDR3 sequence (DNA): TGCAGCGTTGATGAGACCTCTGGGGCCAACGTCCTGACTTTC. Amino acid sequence: CSVDETSGANVLTF.

The chain employs TRBV6-5 and TRBJ1-5; no definite D call. The CDR3 length is 15 residues. The germline CDR1 and CDR2 sequences are MNHEY and SVGAGI. Trimming removed 6 bases at V and 6 bases at J, with 18 bases between. The CDR3 spells CASSLTPVGGQPQHF. In DNA, the CDR3 is TGTGCCAGCAGCCTAACCCCGGTGGGAGGTCAGCCCCAGCATTTT.

This chain links TRBV6-4 with TRBJ1-6; 10 bases fit TRBD1. This CDR3 has 11 amino acids. V lost 7 bases and J lost 17; bases outside the gene matches: 5. Germline-derived CDR1 and CDR2 are MRHNA and SNTAGT. This CDR3 reads CASTVDRGFHF. DNA of the CDR3: TGTGCCAGCACCGTGGACAGGGGGTTCCACTTT.

V is TRBV7-2 and J is TRBJ2-1; 13 positions agree with TRBD2. Germline trimming cut 1 base from V and 7 bases from J; bases unmatched to any gene: 7. This CDR3 comprises 17 residues. Germline V gives CDR1 SGHTA, CDR2 FQGNSA. CDR3 sequence: CASSLVGLAGEGNEQFF. The CDR3 DNA follows: TGTGCCAGCAGCTTAGTAGGACTAGCGGGAGAAGGTAATGAGCAGTTCTTC.

This clone was seen a few times. This rearrangement joins TRBV7-8 to TRBJ2-1; 10 bases map to TRBD2. The CDR3 runs to 18 residues. V gave up 1 base and J gave up 4 bases; unmatched junction bases: 10. CDR1 and CDR2 (germline): SGHVS, FQNEAQ. The CDR3: CASSLGAASGRQYNEQFF. The CDR3 nucleotides are TGTGCCAGCAGCTTAGGTGCGGCTAGCGGGAGACAGTACAATGAGCAGTTCTTC.

The sample holds one count of this clone. The V gene is TRBV10-2, the J gene TRBJ1-4, with TRBD1 identical over 7 bases. The V segment lost 6 bases and the J segment 4 bases; nucleotides outside the gene matches: 5. The CDR3 runs 14 residues. Germline V gives CDR1 WSHSY, CDR2 SAAADI. The CDR3 DNA reads as TGCGCCAGCAGCCCCACAGGGGTTAATGAAAAACTGTTTTTT. Amino acid sequence: CASSPTGVNEKLFF.

The rearrangement joins TRBV27 to TRBJ1-1, with D maybe TRBD1 (5 bases). The CDR3 is 15 residues long. The germline V gene encodes CDR1 MNHEY and CDR2 SMNVEV (reference sequence). With 2 bases removed from V and 2 bases from J, the gap between germline ends came to 12 bases. CDR3 bases: TGTGCCAGCAGTTTACTGGGTCAGGGAAACACTGAAGCTTTCTTT. Its protein is CASSLLGQGNTEAFF.

The rearrangement joins TRBV15 to TRBJ1-2; D not certain. The CDR3 length is 14 residues. Trimming left V 0 bases short and J 6 bases short, with 11 bases between. Germline lookup yields CDR1 LNHNV and CDR2 YYDKDF (reference sequence). This chain's CDR3 is CATSREGRGNGYTF. The CDR3 nucleotides read TGTGCCACCAGCAGAGAGGGCCGAGGGAATGGCTACACCTTC.

The rearrangement links TRBV2 to TRBJ1-3, with D tentatively TRBD1 (5 bases). The CDR3 totals 16 residues. Germline CDR1 reads SNHLY; CDR2 reads FYNNEI. V gave up 2 bases and J gave up 2 bases, with 13 bases separating them. As DNA, the CDR3 is TGTGCCAGCAGTGAAACCTCGAGGGGAACTGGAAACACCATATATTTT. This sequence encodes CASSETSRGTGNTIYF.

The V and J genes are TRBV6-5 and TRBJ2-7; 10 nucleotides match TRBD1. J lost 6 bases, V lost 6 bases, and 8 bases had no gene match. Germline values: CDR1 MNHEY, CDR2 SVGAGI. The CDR3 is made up of 14 amino acids. CDR3 protein: CASRGQGLGVEQYF. For the CDR3, the DNA is TGTGCCAGCAGGGGACAGGGGTTGGGGGTCGAGCAGTACTTC.